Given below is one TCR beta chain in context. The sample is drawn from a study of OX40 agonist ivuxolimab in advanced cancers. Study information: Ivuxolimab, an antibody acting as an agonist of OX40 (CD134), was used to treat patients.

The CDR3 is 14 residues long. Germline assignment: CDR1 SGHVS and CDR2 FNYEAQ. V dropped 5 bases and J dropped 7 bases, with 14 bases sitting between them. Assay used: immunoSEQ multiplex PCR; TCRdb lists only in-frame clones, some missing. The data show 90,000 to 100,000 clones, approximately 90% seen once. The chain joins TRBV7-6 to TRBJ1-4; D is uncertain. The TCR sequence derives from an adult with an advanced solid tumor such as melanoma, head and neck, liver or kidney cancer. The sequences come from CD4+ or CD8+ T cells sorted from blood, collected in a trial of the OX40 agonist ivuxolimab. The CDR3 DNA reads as TGTGCCAGCAGCCCTATCGGTGGAAGTGAAAAACTGTTTTTT. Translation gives CASSPIGGSEKLFF.